The clone carrying this TCR beta chain turned up a few times. Other DNA sequences in this sample translate to the same CDR3. This CDR3 region has 14 residues. V was pared by 5 bases and J by 2 bases, with 3 bases of the junction left unmatched. The germline V gene encodes CDR1 LNHDA and CDR2 SQIVND (reference sequence). This record comes from a study of blood T cell repertoires in COVID-19. Libraries were prepared by immunoSEQ multiplex PCR; TCRdb keeps only in-frame clonotypes and omits some of them. The sample lists over 150,000 clones, approximately 85% occurring once. Sequencing input: peripheral blood. The clonotype was recovered from a man in his sixties with COVID-19, enrolled during active disease. The rearrangement joins TRBV19 to TRBJ2-7, with 10 bases identical to TRBD1. In DNA, the CDR3 is TGTGCCAGTAGTCCGGGACAGGGGCCCTACGAGCAGTACTTC. Translating gives CASSPGQGPYEQYF.